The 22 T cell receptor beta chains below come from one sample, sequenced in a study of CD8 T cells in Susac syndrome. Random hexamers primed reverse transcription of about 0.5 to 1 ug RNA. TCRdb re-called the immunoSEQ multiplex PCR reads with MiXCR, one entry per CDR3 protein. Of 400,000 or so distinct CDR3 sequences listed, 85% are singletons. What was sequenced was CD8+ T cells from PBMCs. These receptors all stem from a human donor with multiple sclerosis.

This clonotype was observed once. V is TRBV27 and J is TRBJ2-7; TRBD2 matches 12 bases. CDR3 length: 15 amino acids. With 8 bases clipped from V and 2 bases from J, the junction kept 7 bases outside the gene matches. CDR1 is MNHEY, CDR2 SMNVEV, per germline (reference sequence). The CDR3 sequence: CASQLAGGIPYEQYF. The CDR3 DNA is TGTGCCAGCCAACTAGCGGGAGGTATCCCCTACGAGCAGTACTTC.

This CDR3 is CASSFSGGWGLETQYF. The CDR3 nucleotides are TGTGCCAGCAGTTTTAGTGGCGGTTGGGGGCTGGAGACCCAGTACTTC. The chain uses TRBV28 and TRBJ2-5; a possible D gene is TRBD1 (6 bases). The V gene's germline CDR1 is MDHEN and CDR2 SYDVKM. Trimming shortened V by 3 bases and J by 5 bases, and 19 bases separated the two germline ends. The CDR3 length is 16 residues.

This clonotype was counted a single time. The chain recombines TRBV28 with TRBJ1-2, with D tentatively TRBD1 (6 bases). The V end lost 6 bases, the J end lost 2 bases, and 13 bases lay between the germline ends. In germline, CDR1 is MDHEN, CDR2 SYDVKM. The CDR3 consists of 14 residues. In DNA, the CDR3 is TGTGCCAGCAGGCCTGGGGGCCTCAACTATGGCTACACCTTC. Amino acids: CASRPGGLNYGYTF.

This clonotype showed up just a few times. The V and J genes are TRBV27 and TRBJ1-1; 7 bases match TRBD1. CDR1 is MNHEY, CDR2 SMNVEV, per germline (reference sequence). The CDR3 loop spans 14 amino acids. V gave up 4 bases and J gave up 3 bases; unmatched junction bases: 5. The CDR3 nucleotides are TGTGCCAGCAGTTCTTTAACAGGGGACACTGAAGCTTTCTTT. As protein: CASSSLTGDTEAFF.

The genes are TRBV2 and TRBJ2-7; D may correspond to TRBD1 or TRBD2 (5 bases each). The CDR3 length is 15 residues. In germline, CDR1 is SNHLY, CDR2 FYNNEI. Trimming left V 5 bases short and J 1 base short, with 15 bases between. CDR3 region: CASSSSGRSSYEQYF. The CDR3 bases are TGTGCCAGCAGTTCATCGGGACGGTCGTCCTACGAGCAGTACTTC.

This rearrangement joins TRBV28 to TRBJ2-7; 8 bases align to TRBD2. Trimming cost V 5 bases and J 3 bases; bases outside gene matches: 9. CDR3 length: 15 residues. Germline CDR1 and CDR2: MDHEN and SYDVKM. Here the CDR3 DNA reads TGTGCCAGCAGTCCATTAGCGGGAATTGACTACGAGCAGTACTTC. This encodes CASSPLAGIDYEQYF.

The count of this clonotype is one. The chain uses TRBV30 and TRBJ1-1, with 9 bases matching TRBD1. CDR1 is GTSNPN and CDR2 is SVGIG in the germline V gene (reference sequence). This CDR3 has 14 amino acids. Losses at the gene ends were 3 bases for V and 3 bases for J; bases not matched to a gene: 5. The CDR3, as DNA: TGTGCCTGGAGCCGGGACAGGGAAGACACTGAAGCTTTCTTT. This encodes CAWSRDREDTEAFF. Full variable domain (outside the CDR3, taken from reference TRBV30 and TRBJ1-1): SQTIHQWPATLVQPVGSPLSLECTVEGTSNPNLYWYRQAAGRGLQLLFYSVGIGQISSEVPQNLSASRPQDRQFILSSKKLLLSDSGFYLCAWSRDREDTEAFFGQGTRLTVV.

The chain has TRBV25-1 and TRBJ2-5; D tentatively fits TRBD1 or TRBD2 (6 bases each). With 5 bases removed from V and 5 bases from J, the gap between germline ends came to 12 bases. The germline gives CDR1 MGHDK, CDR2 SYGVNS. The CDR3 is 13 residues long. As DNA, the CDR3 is TGTGCCAGCAGTCTGGGGGGCCTGGAGACCCAGTACTTC. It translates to CASSLGGLETQYF.

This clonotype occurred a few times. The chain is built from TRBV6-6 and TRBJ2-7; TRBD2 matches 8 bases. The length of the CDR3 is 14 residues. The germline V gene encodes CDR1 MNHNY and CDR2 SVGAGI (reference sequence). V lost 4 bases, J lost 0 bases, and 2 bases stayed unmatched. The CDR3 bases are TGTGCCAGCAGTTCGGGGGGGAGCTCCTACGAGCAGTACTTC. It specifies CASSSGGSSYEQYF.

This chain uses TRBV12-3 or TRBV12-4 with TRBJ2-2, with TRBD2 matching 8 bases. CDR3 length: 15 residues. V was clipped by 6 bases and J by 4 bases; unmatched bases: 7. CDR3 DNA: TGTGCCAGCAGCCCCCGGCTAGCGGGCACCGGGGAGCTGTTTTTT. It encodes CASSPRLAGTGELFF.

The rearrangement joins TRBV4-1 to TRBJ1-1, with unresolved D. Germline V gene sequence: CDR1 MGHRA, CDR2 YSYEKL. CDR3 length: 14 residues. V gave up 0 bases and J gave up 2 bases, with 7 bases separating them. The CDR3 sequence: CASSQDSVNTEAFF. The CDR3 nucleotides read TGCGCCAGCAGCCAAGATTCGGTAAACACTGAAGCTTTCTTT.

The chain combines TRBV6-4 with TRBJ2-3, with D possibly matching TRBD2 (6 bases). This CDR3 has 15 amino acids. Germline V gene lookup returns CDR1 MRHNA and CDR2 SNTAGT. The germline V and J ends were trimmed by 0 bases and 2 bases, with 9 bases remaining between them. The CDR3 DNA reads TGTGCCAGCAGTGACTCGGCGGGGAACACAGATACGCAGTATTTT. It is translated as CASSDSAGNTDTQYF.

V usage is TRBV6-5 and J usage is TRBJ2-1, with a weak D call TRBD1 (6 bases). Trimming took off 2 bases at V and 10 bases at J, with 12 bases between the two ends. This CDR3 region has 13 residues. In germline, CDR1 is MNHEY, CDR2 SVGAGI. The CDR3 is CASSYLSTGEQFF. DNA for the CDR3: TGTGCCAGCAGTTACCTCTCCACAGGGGAGCAGTTCTTC.

The CDR3 DNA is TGCGCCAGCAGCGAATTCAGGGGGAGCTCCTACGAGCAGTACTTC. It yields the protein CASSEFRGSSYEQYF. The chain combines TRBV4-1 with TRBJ2-7, with 7 bases fitting TRBD1. The CDR3 extends over 15 amino acids. Losses at the gene ends were 5 bases for V and 0 bases for J; bases not matched to a gene: 7. CDR1 is MGHRA and CDR2 is YSYEKL in the germline V gene.

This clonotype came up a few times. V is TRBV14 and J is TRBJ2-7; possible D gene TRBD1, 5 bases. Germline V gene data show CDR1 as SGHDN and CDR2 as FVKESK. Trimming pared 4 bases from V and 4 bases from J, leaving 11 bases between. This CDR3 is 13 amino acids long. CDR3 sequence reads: CASSPVSGYEQYF. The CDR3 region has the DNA TGTGCCAGCAGCCCTGTGTCAGGGTACGAGCAGTACTTC.

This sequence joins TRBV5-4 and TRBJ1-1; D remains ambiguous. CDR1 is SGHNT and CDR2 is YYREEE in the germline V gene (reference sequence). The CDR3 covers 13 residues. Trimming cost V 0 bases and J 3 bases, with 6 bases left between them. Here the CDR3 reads CASSLGLHTEAFF. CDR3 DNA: TGTGCCAGCAGCTTGGGTCTCCACACTGAAGCTTTCTTT.

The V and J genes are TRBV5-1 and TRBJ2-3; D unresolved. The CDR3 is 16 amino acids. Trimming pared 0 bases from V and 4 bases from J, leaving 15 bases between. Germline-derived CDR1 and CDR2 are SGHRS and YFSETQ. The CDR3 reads CASSLERTANADTQYF. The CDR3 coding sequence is TGCGCCAGCAGCTTGGAAAGGACGGCAAACGCAGATACGCAGTATTTT.

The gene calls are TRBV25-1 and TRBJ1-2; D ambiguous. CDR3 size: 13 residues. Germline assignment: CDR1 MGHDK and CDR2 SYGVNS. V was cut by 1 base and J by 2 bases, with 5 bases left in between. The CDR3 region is CASSESHNYGYTF. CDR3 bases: TGTGCCAGCAGTGAATCCCACAACTATGGCTACACCTTC.

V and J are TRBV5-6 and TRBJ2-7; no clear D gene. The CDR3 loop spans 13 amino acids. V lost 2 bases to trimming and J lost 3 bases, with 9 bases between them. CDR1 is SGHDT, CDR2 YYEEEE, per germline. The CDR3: CASSFGLNYEQYF. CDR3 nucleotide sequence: TGTGCCAGCAGCTTCGGGCTGAACTACGAGCAGTACTTC.

For the CDR3, the DNA is TGTGCCAGCAGCCCGCCAGGGGAGGGGGCCTACGAGCAGTACTTC. The encoded protein is CASSPPGEGAYEQYF. The chain links TRBV11-2 to TRBJ2-7; maybe TRBD2 (7 bases). This CDR3 comprises 15 residues. Germline CDR1 SGHAT, CDR2 FQNNGV. Trimming took off 5 bases at V and 2 bases at J, with 16 bases between the two ends. Full variable domain (missing parts from reference TRBV11-2 and TRBJ2-7): EAGVAQSPRYKIIEKRQSVAFWCNPISGHATLYWYQQILGQGPKLLIQFQNNGVVDDSQLPKDRFSAERLKGVDSTLKIQPAKLEDSAVYLCASSPPGEGAYEQYFGPGTRLTVT.

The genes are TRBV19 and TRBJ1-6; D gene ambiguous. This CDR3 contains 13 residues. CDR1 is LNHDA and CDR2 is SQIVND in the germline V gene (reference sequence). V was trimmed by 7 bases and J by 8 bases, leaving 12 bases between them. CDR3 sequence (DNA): TGTGCCAGTACCGCCCGGGCGGATTCACCCCTCCACTTT. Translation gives CASTARADSPLHF. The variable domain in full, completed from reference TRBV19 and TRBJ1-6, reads DGGITQSPKYLFRKEGQNVTLSCEQNLNHDAMYWYRQDPGQGLRLIYYSQIVNDFQKGDIAEGYSVSREKKESFPLTVTSAQKNPTAFYLCASTARADSPLHFGNGTRLTVT.

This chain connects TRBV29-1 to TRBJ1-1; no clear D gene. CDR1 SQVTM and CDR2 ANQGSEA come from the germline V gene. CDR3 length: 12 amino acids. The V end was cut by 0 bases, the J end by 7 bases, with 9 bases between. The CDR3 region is CSVEDHGFEAFF. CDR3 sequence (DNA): TGCAGCGTTGAAGATCACGGATTTGAAGCTTTCTTT.